This passage covers 26 T cell receptor beta chains from one sample sequenced in a study of identical twins. TCRdb recomputed calls from the 5' RACE reads with MiXCR, one row per CDR3 protein. The table records a few hundred thousand distinct CDR3 sequences, 5.5% to 7.5% of them present only once. The same data also went into a second study, on T cells expressing NK-cell markers.

The sample was CD8+ T cells sorted from blood. The source of these receptors is a woman aged 18-29 years in good health.

The rearrangement joins TRBV29-1 to TRBJ1-1; possible D gene TRBD1, 5 bases. The CDR3 consists of 13 residues. Trimming shortened V by 7 bases and J by 7 bases, and 19 bases separated the two germline ends. Germline lookup yields CDR1 SQVTM and CDR2 ANQGSEA. CDR3 protein: CSGWGIDGSEAFF. As DNA, the CDR3 is TGCAGCGGCTGGGGGATTGACGGCAGTGAAGCTTTCTTT. The full variable domain, with the rest looked up from reference TRBV29-1 and TRBJ1-1, is SAVISQKPSRDICQRGTSLTIQCQVDSQVTMMFWYRQQPGQSLTLIATANQGSEATYESGFVIDKFPISRPNLTFSTLTVSNMSPEDSSIYLCSGWGIDGSEAFFGQGTRLTVV.

The J gene is TRBJ1-2, the V gene TRBV2; no clear D gene. V lost 8 bases and J 7 bases, leaving 14 bases between the germline ends. The CDR3 has 12 amino acids. The germline gives CDR1 SNHLY, CDR2 FYNNEI. The CDR3 here is CASLSGRLGYTF. CDR3 DNA sequence: TGTGCCAGCCTGAGCGGGCGTCTTGGCTACACCTTC. The variable domain in full, with the rest retrieved from reference TRBV2 and TRBJ1-2, is EPEVTQTPSHQVTQMGQEVILRCVPISNHLYFYWYRQILGQKVEFLVSFYNNEISEKSEIFDDQFSVERPDGSNFTLKIRSTKLEDSAMYFCASLSGRLGYTFGSGTRLTVV.

This clonotype was seen only a few times. J is TRBJ1-1 and V is TRBV7-9; D not certain. V was pared by 3 bases and J by 4 bases, with 12 bases between. The CDR3 runs 14 residues. Germline lookup yields CDR1 SEHNR and CDR2 FQNEAQ (reference sequence). CDR3 amino acids: CASSFRSTSTEAFF. CDR3 DNA: TGTGCCAGCAGCTTCCGGTCTACAAGCACTGAAGCTTTCTTT.

V gene TRBV27 combines with J gene TRBJ1-5; D is possibly TRBD1 (6 bases). Trimming left V 2 bases short and J 8 bases short, with 7 bases between. The CDR3 length is 12 residues. Germline-derived CDR1 and CDR2 are MNHEY and SMNVEV (reference sequence). The CDR3 DNA sequence: TGTGCCAGCAGTTTAAGGGGGGAGCCCCAGCATTTT. It yields the protein CASSLRGEPQHF.

This chain uses TRBV2 with TRBJ2-1; 8 positions match TRBD2. The trim removed 6 bases at V and 4 bases at J, leaving 8 bases unmatched. This CDR3 comprises 15 residues. CDR1 and CDR2 (germline): SNHLY, FYNNEI. The CDR3 here is CASRIGRASYNEQFF. DNA for the CDR3: TGTGCCAGCAGAATCGGGAGGGCCTCGTACAATGAGCAGTTCTTC.

J is TRBJ2-2 and V is TRBV4-3; 8 nucleotides agree with TRBD1. The J segment lost 2 bases and the V segment lost 7 bases, leaving 6 bases of the junction unmatched. The CDR3 consists of 15 residues. CDR1 and CDR2 from the germline V gene are LGHNA and YSLEER. This CDR3 is CASTAGGYNTGELFF. For the CDR3, the DNA is TGCGCCAGCACGGCAGGGGGCTATAACACCGGGGAGCTGTTTTTT.

This clonotype has at least ten counts. The chain couples TRBV7-9 to TRBJ2-1; D possibly corresponds to TRBD2 (6 bases). Germline V gene data show CDR1 as SEHNR and CDR2 as FQNEAQ (reference sequence). V shed 5 bases and J shed 5 bases, with 16 bases lying between them. This CDR3 has 15 residues. The CDR3 reads CASSPRRALDNEQFF. CDR3 in DNA: TGTGCCAGCAGCCCAAGGAGGGCCTTGGACAATGAGCAGTTCTTC.

This clonotype has a count of ten or more. The chain uses TRBV3-1 and TRBJ2-7; D remains unclear. Trimming removed 4 bases from V and 0 bases from J, with 16 bases in between. Germline loops: CDR1 LGHDT, CDR2 YNNKEL (reference sequence). The CDR3 is made up of 16 amino acids. The CDR3 DNA is TGTGCCAGCAGCCCTCGGGTGGGTCGGAGCTCCTACGAGCAGTACTTC. Encoded protein: CASSPRVGRSSYEQYF.

This clonotype was recorded many times. The V and J genes are TRBV27 and TRBJ1-1; a weak D match, TRBD1 (5 bases). Germline V gives CDR1 MNHEY, CDR2 SMNVEV (reference sequence). V dropped 1 base and J dropped 6 bases, with 12 bases sitting between them. CDR3 length: 14 residues. The CDR3 sequence: CASSLFQGSAEAFF. The CDR3 nucleotides are TGTGCCAGCAGTTTATTTCAGGGTTCGGCTGAAGCTTTCTTT.

This clonotype was observed a few times. The chain uses TRBV12-3 or TRBV12-4 and TRBJ2-7; 9 bases align to TRBD2. There are 13 residues in the CDR3. Trimming cost V 6 bases and J 3 bases; bases outside gene matches: 3. The CDR3 region has the DNA TGTGCCAGCAGGCCTAGCGGGGACTACGAGCAGTACTTC. It codes for CASRPSGDYEQYF.

The chain employs TRBV6-1 and TRBJ2-3; D possibly corresponds to TRBD2 (5 bases). This CDR3 is built from 13 residues. Germline V gives CDR1 MNHNS, CDR2 SASEGT. Trimming cost V 5 bases and J 12 bases, with 18 bases left between them. CDR3 residues: CASSPSIALAQYF. DNA for the CDR3: TGTGCCAGCAGTCCGAGCATAGCGTTAGCACAGTATTTT.

Many counts were recorded for this clonotype. The V call is TRBV7-9, the J call TRBJ2-2; D is unclear. With 5 bases removed from V and 5 bases from J, the gap between germline ends came to 15 bases. This CDR3 is 15 amino acids long. Germline CDR1 and CDR2: SEHNR and FQNEAQ (reference sequence). Here the CDR3 reads CASSRLLDWTGELFF. Written as DNA, the CDR3 is TGTGCCAGCAGCCGACTCCTAGACTGGACCGGGGAGCTGTTTTTT.

The gene calls are TRBV10-1 and TRBJ2-1, with TRBD1 as a possible D gene (5 bases). CDR3 length: 17 amino acids. V was cut by 6 bases and J by 4 bases, with 22 bases left in between. Germline values: CDR1 WNHNN, CDR2 SYGVQD (reference sequence). CDR3 nucleotides: TGCGCCAGCAGAGGGGTTTTGTCTCCCACCCCATACAATGAGCAGTTCTTC. Encoded protein: CASRGVLSPTPYNEQFF.

The chain combines TRBV7-8 with TRBJ1-6, with D perhaps matching TRBD1 (5 bases). Germline CDR1 and CDR2: SGHVS and FQNEAQ. V gave up 1 base and J gave up 5 bases, with 9 bases separating them. The CDR3 has 15 amino acids. The CDR3 nucleotides are TGTGCCAGCAGCTTAGAGGCAGGGAATAATTCACCCCTCCACTTT. Protein sequence: CASSLEAGNNSPLHF.

At least ten counts were recorded for this clonotype. The V and J genes are TRBV12-3 or TRBV12-4 and TRBJ2-1; 9 nucleotides agree with TRBD2. Unmatched junction bases numbered 2, after V lost 2 bases and J lost 6 bases. CDR3 length equals 14 residues. CDR3 sequence (DNA): TGTGCCAGCAGTTTACTAGCGGGACGCAATGAGCAGTTCTTC. This translates into CASSLLAGRNEQFF.

This rearrangement joins TRBV6-2 or TRBV6-3 to TRBJ2-4; possibly TRBD1 or TRBD2 for D (6 bases each). This CDR3 is built from 12 residues. V shed 11 bases and J shed 9 bases, with 17 bases lying between them. The germline V gene has CDR1 MNHEY and CDR2 SVGEGT. CDR3 protein: CASQYGGGIQYF. As DNA, the CDR3 is TGTGCCTCCCAGTATGGAGGGGGCATTCAGTACTTC.

This clonotype was counted many times. The chain employs TRBV7-9 and TRBJ1-1; a possible D gene is TRBD1 (6 bases). Germline V CDR1 and CDR2: SEHNR, FQNEAQ (reference sequence). V lost 5 bases and J lost 3, with 13 bases in between. This CDR3 contains 14 residues. In nucleotides, the CDR3 is TGTGCCAGCAGCCTACAGGGTCGATACACTGAAGCTTTCTTT. It encodes CASSLQGRYTEAFF.

The chain links TRBV7-2 to TRBJ2-2; perhaps TRBD1 as D (6 bases). V lost 3 bases and J lost 6, with 14 bases in between. Germline loops: CDR1 SGHTA, CDR2 FQGNSA. The CDR3 spans 15 residues. The CDR3 DNA sequence: TGTGCCAGCAGCTTTGAGGGGGTCAGGGCCGGGGAGCTGTTTTTT. It codes for CASSFEGVRAGELFF.

This clonotype was counted a few times. The CDR3 here is CASSGVSGGEQFF. The CDR3 nucleotides are TGTGCCAGCAGTGGTGTTAGCGGGGGAGAGCAGTTCTTC. The J gene is TRBJ2-1, the V gene TRBV2, with 9 bases lining up with TRBD2. The germline V gene has CDR1 SNHLY and CDR2 FYNNEI. This CDR3 has 13 amino acids. The trim removed 4 bases at V and 10 bases at J, leaving 5 bases unmatched.

The chain has TRBV4-2 and TRBJ2-1; D gene uncertain. The V gene lost 3 bases and the J gene lost 10 bases, with 7 bases spanning the gap. The CDR3 covers 11 residues. Looked up from germline, CDR1 is LGHNA and CDR2 is YNFKEQ. The CDR3 region has the DNA TGTGCCAGCAGCCAGGGTAGGGAGCAGTTCTTC. It translates to CASSQGREQFF.

This clonotype was picked up a small number of times. This sequence joins TRBV12-3 or TRBV12-4 and TRBJ2-7; weak D call: TRBD1 (5 bases). CDR3 length equals 14 residues. Trimming pared 6 bases from V and 0 bases from J, leaving 12 bases between. CDR3 amino acids: CASRNKGFSYEQYF. The CDR3 nucleotides are TGTGCCAGCAGGAACAAGGGGTTCTCCTACGAGCAGTACTTC.

This clonotype was detected many times. The chain has TRBV12-3 or TRBV12-4 and TRBJ1-1; D is perhaps TRBD1 (6 bases). This CDR3 is built from 13 residues. Deletions cut 7 bases from V and 1 base from J, with 10 bases between. CDR3 coding DNA: TGTGCCAGCATGGGGGGGGCGAACACTGAAGCTTTCTTT. As protein: CASMGGANTEAFF.

A few counts support this clonotype. The J gene is TRBJ1-5, the V gene TRBV27; perhaps TRBD1 as D (6 bases). The CDR3 is 13 residues long. Germline V gene lookup returns CDR1 MNHEY and CDR2 SMNVEV (reference sequence). Trimming removed 8 bases from V and 6 bases from J, with 14 bases in between. DNA for the CDR3: TGTGCCAGCGGAAGGGGGTCCAGTCAGCCCCAGCATTTT. This sequence encodes CASGRGSSQPQHF.

The J gene is TRBJ2-5, the V gene TRBV15, with 10 bases lining up with TRBD1. The CDR3 is made up of 15 amino acids. Germline trimming cut 8 bases from V and 9 bases from J; bases unmatched to any gene: 15. The germline V gene encodes CDR1 LNHNV and CDR2 YYDKDF (reference sequence). CDR3 residues: CATGVTGGPIKAQYF. The DNA of the CDR3 is TGTGCCACCGGTGTGACAGGGGGCCCTATCAAGGCCCAGTACTTC.

This clonotype was seen a few times. The rearrangement joins TRBV7-2 to TRBJ1-2; D call uncertain. The germline CDR1 and CDR2 sequences are SGHTA and FQGNSA. V lost 5 bases and J 1 base, leaving 8 bases between the germline ends. The CDR3 is made up of 13 amino acids. CDR3 sequence: CASSHSINYGYTF. CDR3 in DNA: TGTGCCAGCAGCCATTCCATTAACTATGGCTACACCTTC. Full variable domain (missing parts from reference TRBV7-2 and TRBJ1-2): GAGVSQSPSNKVTEKGKDVELRCDPISGHTALYWYRQSLGQGLEFLIYFQGNSAPDKSGLPSDRFSAERTGGSVSTLTIQRTQQEDSAVYLCASSHSINYGYTFGSGTRLTVV.

In its sample, this clonotype was seen many times. This chain joins TRBV12-3 or TRBV12-4 and TRBJ2-1; unclear D gene. The V gene lost 3 bases and the J gene lost 5 bases, with 14 bases spanning the gap. The CDR3 is 15 residues long. The CDR3 DNA is TGTGCCAGCAGTTTGTATCGCCTACCTAACAATGAGCAGTTCTTC. Protein: CASSLYRLPNNEQFF.